The text below deals with one T cell receptor beta chain. Its antigen is currently unknown. This sample is drawn from a study of radiation and T cells in renal cell carcinoma. TCRdb's table, derived via immunoSEQ multiplex PCR, lists solely in-frame clones and lacks some. In the table there are approximately 70,000 clones, approximately 80% of which are singletons. Study outcomes and limitations: From baseline, blood top tumor clonotypes peaked at 2 weeks post-radiation.

The germline CDR1 and CDR2 sequences are LGHNA and YSLEER. This CDR3 comprises 15 residues. V shed 0 bases and J shed 3 bases, with 12 bases lying between them. Stated time point: blood 4 weeks post-SBRT, at nephrectomy. Treatment specified: 15 Gy SBRT to primary tumor, nephrectomy 4 weeks later. The sequencing here drew on blood, taken from a patient whose treatment included radiotherapy and nephrectomy. J is TRBJ2-7 and V is TRBV4-3; D call uncertain. The receptor was derived from a man between 60 and 75 years old with renal cell carcinoma. In DNA form, the CDR3 reads TGCGCCAGCAGCCAAGACCGGACGTCGGACTACGAGCAGTACTTC. Translation gives CASSQDRTSDYEQYF.